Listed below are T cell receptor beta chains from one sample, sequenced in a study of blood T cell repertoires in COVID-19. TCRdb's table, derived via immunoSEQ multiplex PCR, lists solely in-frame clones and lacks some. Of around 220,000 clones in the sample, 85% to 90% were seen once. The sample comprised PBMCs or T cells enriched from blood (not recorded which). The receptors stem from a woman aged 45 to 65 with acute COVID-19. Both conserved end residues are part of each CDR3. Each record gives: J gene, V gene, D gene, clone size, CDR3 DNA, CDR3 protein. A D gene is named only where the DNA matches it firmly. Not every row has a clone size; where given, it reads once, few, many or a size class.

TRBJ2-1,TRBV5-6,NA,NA,TGTGCCAGCAGCTTGAGACTGGTCTACAATGAGCAGTTCTTC,CASSLRLVYNEQFF
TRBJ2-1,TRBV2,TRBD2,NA,TGTGCCAGCAGTGAAGCGGGACTAGCGGGAGTTAATGAGCAGTTCTTC,CASSEAGLAGVNEQFF
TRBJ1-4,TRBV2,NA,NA,TGTGCCAGCAGTGATTTCGGCAGGGCTGAAAAACTGTTTTTT,CASSDFGRAEKLFF
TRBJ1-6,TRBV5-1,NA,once,TGCGCCAGCAGCTTGGGTCCCAATAATTCACCCCTCCACTTT,CASSLGPNNSPLHF
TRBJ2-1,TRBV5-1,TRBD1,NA,TGCGCCAGCAGCTTGTCACCGGGACAGGGTCTCAATGAGCAGTTCTTC,CASSLSPGQGLNEQFF
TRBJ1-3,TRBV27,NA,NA,TGTGCCAGCAGTTCAGGGGTGGGAAACACCATATATTTT,CASSSGVGNTIYF
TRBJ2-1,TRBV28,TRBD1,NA,TGTGCCAGCAGCGATACCGGGACAGGTATGTTCTTC,CASSDTGTGMFF
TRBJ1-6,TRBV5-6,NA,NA,TGTGCCAGCACCTGGAGGGGTGGTTCCTATAATTCACCCCTCCACTTT,CASTWRGGSYNSPLHF
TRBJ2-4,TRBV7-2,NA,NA,TGTGCCAGCGGGCGGGATTACAGAAACATTCAGTACTTC,CASGRDYRNIQYF
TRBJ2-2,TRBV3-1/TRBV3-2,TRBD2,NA,TGTGCCAGCAGCCAATCCCCTAGCGGGAGGGCCGGGGAGCTGTTTTTT,CASSQSPSGRAGELFF
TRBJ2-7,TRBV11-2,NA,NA,TGTGCCAGCAGCCCAATACGACACGCAAGCTCCTACGAGCAGTACTTC,CASSPIRHASSYEQYF
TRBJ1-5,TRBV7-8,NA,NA,TGTGCCAGCAGCTTCGGCAGGGTTGGACAGCCCCAGCATTTT,CASSFGRVGQPQHF
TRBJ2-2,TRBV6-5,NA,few,TGTGCCAGCAGTTACACAAACACCGGGGAGCTGTTTTTT,CASSYTNTGELFF
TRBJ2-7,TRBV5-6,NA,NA,TGTGCCAGCAGCTTATTCCTCTCCTACGAGCAGTACTTC,CASSLFLSYEQYF
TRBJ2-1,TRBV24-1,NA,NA,TGTGCCACCAGTGATGTGGACAGCACTGGAGTCTACAATGAGCAGTTCTTC,CATSDVDSTGVYNEQFF
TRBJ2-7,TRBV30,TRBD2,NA,TGTGCCTGGAATGGTGGGACTAGCACCTACGAGCAGTACTTC,CAWNGGTSTYEQYF
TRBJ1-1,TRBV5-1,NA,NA,TGCGCCAGCAGCCCCTGGGGGGGAAAAGTAAACACTGAAGCTTTCTTT,CASSPWGGKVNTEAFF
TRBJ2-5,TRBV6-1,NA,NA,TGTGCCAGCAGTGAAGCGCTACAGGGTGAGACCCAGTACTTC,CASSEALQGETQYF
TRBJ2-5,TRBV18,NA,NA,TGTGCCAGCTCACCACGGGCAGACCCACGGGAGACCCAGTACTTC,CASSPRADPRETQYF
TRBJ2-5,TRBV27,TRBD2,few,TGTGCCAGCAGTCTTAGCCGGACTAGCGGGAGAGGGAGGGAAGGGACCCAGTACTTC,CASSLSRTSGRGREGTQYF
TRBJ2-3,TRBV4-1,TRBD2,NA,TGCGCCAGCAGCCAACCGACTAGCGGGACCACAGATACGCAGTATTTT,CASSQPTSGTTDTQYF
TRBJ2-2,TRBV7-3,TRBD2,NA,TGTGCCAGCAGCTCCCGGGGTAGCGGGAGGAACACCGGGGAGCTGTTTTTT,CASSSRGSGRNTGELFF
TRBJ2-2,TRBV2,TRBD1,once,TGTGCCAGCAACCTGGACAGGGTGGACACCGGGGAGCTGTTTTTT,CASNLDRVDTGELFF
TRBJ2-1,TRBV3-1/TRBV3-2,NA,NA,TGTGCCAGCAGCCAAGGAGGGCGGTCAGGGGCCCACAATGAGCAGTTCTTC,CASSQGGRSGAHNEQFF
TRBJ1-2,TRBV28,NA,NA,TGTGCCAGCTCATTGGGGCAGGGAGGCTACACCTTC,CASSLGQGGYTF
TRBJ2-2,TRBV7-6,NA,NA,TGTGCCAGCAGCTTTCACGGGGAGCTGTTTTTT,CASSFHGELFF
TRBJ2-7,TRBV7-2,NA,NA,TGTGCCAGCAGCCAGGACCAGGCGAGGGCCTACGAGCAGTACTTC,CASSQDQARAYEQYF
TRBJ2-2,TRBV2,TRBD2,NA,TGTGCCAGCAGCTCTGGTGGGCTAGCGGTTTACACCGGGGAGCTGTTTTTT,CASSSGGLAVYTGELFF
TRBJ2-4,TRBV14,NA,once,TGTGCCAGCAGCGCTTATCCATTACCGACAGGAAAAAACATTCAGTACTTC,CASSAYPLPTGKNIQYF
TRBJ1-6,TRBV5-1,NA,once,TGCGCCAGCAGCTTGGGAGGAAGCTCCTATAATTCACCCCTCCACTTT,CASSLGGSSYNSPLHF
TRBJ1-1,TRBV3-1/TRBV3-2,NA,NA,TGTGCCAGCAGCCGAGGGGGCACTGAAGCTTTCTTT,CASSRGGTEAFF
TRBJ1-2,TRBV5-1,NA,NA,TGCGCCAGCAGCTTAGCCATCGGGGGAGGATCGCTTTCTAACTATGGCTACACCTTC,CASSLAIGGGSLSNYGYTF
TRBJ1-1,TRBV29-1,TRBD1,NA,TGCAGCGGAAGGACAGGGCAAATGAACACTGAAGCTTTCTTT,CSGRTGQMNTEAFF
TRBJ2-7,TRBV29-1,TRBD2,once,TGCAGCGTTGGGGCGGGGAGGGATTACGAGCAGTACTTC,CSVGAGRDYEQYF
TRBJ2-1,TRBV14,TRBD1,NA,TGTGCCAGCAGCCGTTTCGGGACAGGGGGCTACAATGAGCAGTTCTTC,CASSRFGTGGYNEQFF
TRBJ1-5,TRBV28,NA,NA,TGTGCCAGCAGTTTCGTATCTGGGGGGGCTCAGCCCCAGCATTTT,CASSFVSGGAQPQHF
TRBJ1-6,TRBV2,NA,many,TGTGCCAGCAGTGAATTGGCCAATTCACCCCTCCACTTT,CASSELANSPLHF
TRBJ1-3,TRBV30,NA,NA,TGTGCCTGGGCTAAAGATAGGGTTTTCGGCCGGGGGAAGGCCACTGGAAACACCATATATTTT,CAWAKDRVFGRGKATGNTIYF
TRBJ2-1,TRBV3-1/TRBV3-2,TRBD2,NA,TGTGCCAGCAGCCCGGGACTACCCTCCTACAATGAGCAGTTCTTC,CASSPGLPSYNEQFF
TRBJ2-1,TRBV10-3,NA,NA,TGTGCCATCAGTGAGTCGGAGTATGTCGGGAGCGAGCAGTTCTTC,CAISESEYVGSEQFF
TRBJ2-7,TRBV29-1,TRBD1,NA,TGCAGCGTTTTAACCGGGACAGGGTTCTACGAGCAGTACTTC,CSVLTGTGFYEQYF
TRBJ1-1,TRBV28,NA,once,TGTGCCAGCAGACAAGCAGGGGTTAGGACTGAAGCTTTCTTT,CASRQAGVRTEAFF
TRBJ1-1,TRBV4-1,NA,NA,TGCGCCAGCAGCCAAGGGCTTGGGAACACTGAAGCTTTCTTT,CASSQGLGNTEAFF
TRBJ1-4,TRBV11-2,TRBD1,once,TGTGCCAGCAGCTATACAGGGGAGAAACTGTTTTTT,CASSYTGEKLFF
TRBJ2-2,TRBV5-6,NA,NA,TGTGCCAGCAGCTTGAGTTTGGCGGTCGGGGAGCTGTTTTTT,CASSLSLAVGELFF
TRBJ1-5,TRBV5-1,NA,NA,TGCGCCAGCAGCCCGGGGGTTGGCGGGGCGCAGCCCCAGCATTTT,CASSPGVGGAQPQHF
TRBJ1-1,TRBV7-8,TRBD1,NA,TGTGCCAGCAGCTTACCAGGGGGGAGCCCCACTGAAGCTTTCTTT,CASSLPGGSPTEAFF
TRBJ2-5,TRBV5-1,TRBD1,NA,TGCGCCAGCCATGCTGGACAGGTCCGAGAGACCCAGTACTTC,CASHAGQVRETQYF